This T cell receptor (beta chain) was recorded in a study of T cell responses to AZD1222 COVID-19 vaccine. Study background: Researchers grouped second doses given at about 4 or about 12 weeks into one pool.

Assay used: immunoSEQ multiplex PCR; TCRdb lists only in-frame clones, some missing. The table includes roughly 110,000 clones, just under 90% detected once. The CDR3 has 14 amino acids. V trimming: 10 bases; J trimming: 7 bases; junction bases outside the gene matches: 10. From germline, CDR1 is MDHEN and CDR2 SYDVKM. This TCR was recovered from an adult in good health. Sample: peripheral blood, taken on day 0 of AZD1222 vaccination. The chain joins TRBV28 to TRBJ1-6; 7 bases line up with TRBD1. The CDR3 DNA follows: TGTGCCACCCTGAGGGGGCCGCGAAATTCACCCCTCCACTTT. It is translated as CATLRGPRNSPLHF.